A single sample gave rise to the 10 T cell receptor beta chains below, sequenced in a study of cytomegalovirus exposure and HLA in healthy donors. 60 Vbeta and 13 Jbeta primers were used in PCR. The data were produced by immunoSEQ multiplex PCR, yet TCRdb's version contains in-frame clones alone and is incomplete. The sample records 150,000 to 200,000 clones, roughly 77% being singletons. Sequenced input: PBMCs. The receptors stem from a woman aged 25-40 years in good health and CMV-seropositive.

This clone has just a few counts. Other DNA sequences in the same sample also yield this CDR3. The rearrangement links TRBV5-1 to TRBJ1-4; perhaps TRBD1 as D (5 bases). The length of the CDR3 is 14 residues. Deletions cut 0 bases from V and 6 bases from J, with 9 bases between. CDR1 is SGHRS, CDR2 YFSETQ, per germline. This CDR3 is CASSLAGLDEKLFF. CDR3 DNA: TGCGCCAGCAGCTTGGCAGGGTTGGATGAAAAACTGTTTTTT.

The rearrangement links TRBV7-2 to TRBJ2-7; TRBD1 aligns across 9 bases. The CDR3 sequence is 14 residues long. The J segment lost 4 bases and the V segment lost 8 bases, leaving 9 bases of the junction unmatched. Germline CDR1 and CDR2: SGHTA and FQGNSA. CDR3 region: CASRSGTGQYEQYF. CDR3 in DNA: TGTGCCAGCCGTTCCGGGACAGGGCAGTACGAGCAGTACTTC.

The chain employs TRBV5-6 and TRBJ2-3; 7 bases line up with TRBD1. This CDR3 is 15 amino acids long. With V trimmed by 4 bases and J by 0 bases, 5 bases remained unmatched. Looked up from germline, CDR1 is SGHDT and CDR2 is YYEEEE. The DNA for the CDR3 is TGTGCCAGCAGCCCGCCGACAGGGAGCACAGATACGCAGTATTTT. Translation: CASSPPTGSTDTQYF. Variable domain in full (rest from reference TRBV5-6 and TRBJ2-3): DAGVTQSPTHLIKTRGQQVTLRCSPKSGHDTVSWYQQALGQGPQFIFQYYEEEERQRGNFPDRFSGHQFPNYSSELNVNALLLGDSALYLCASSPPTGSTDTQYFGPGTRLTVL.

A few counts support this clone. The V and J genes are TRBV27 and TRBJ2-1; 11 bases agree with TRBD2. CDR1 and CDR2 from the germline V gene are MNHEY and SMNVEV (reference sequence). This CDR3 is 14 amino acids long. J lost 7 bases, V lost 5 bases, and 4 bases had no gene match. The CDR3 DNA reads as TGTGCCAGCAGTCGGCTAGCGGGGGGTAATGAGCAGTTCTTC. Translation gives CASSRLAGGNEQFF.

The rearrangement joins TRBV19 to TRBJ2-3; D remains ambiguous. Germline-derived CDR1 and CDR2 are LNHDA and SQIVND (reference sequence). The CDR3 extends over 15 amino acids. V was shortened by 3 bases and J by 1 base, with 11 bases between the two germline ends. The CDR3 loop reads CASSIRDPGTDTQYF. The CDR3, as DNA: TGTGCCAGTAGTATTAGAGATCCCGGCACAGATACGCAGTATTTT.

This sequence joins TRBV5-5 and TRBJ2-5; 13 nucleotides agree with TRBD2. After removal of 4 bases from V and 2 bases from J, the junction contained 5 bases not matched to a gene. Germline assignment: CDR1 SGHKS and CDR2 YYEKEE (reference sequence). CDR3 length: 16 residues. The CDR3 protein is CASSPGTSGVQETQYF. As DNA, the CDR3 is TGTGCCAGCAGCCCCGGGACTAGCGGGGTTCAAGAGACCCAGTACTTC.

The rearrangement joins TRBV7-9 to TRBJ2-7; no firm D call. From germline, CDR1 is SEHNR and CDR2 FQNEAQ (reference sequence). This CDR3 has 14 amino acids. Trimming pared 5 bases from V and 2 bases from J, leaving 13 bases between. CDR3 DNA sequence: TGTGCCAGCAGCGAACGATACAGACCCTACGAGCAGTACTTC. Translated, it gives CASSERYRPYEQYF.

The rearrangement joins TRBV28 to TRBJ2-5; a possible D gene is TRBD1 (6 bases). The J call is in doubt because the DNA end fits TRBJ2-7 better. The germline gives CDR1 MDHEN, CDR2 SYDVKM. There are 18 residues in the CDR3. The CDR3 sequence is CASSFSHVLGQEGREQYF. CDR3 bases: TGTGCCAGCAGTTTCTCCCATGTTCTGGGACAAGAGGGGCGCGAGCAGTACTTC.

This clone was seen a few times. The chain carries TRBV9 and TRBJ1-6, with D perhaps TRBD1 (6 bases). There are 15 residues in the CDR3. CDR1 is SGDLS and CDR2 is YYNGEE in the germline V gene. V was shortened by 3 bases and J by 10 bases, with 17 bases between the two germline ends. The chain's CDR3 is CASSAGQSATSPLHF. CDR3 nucleotides: TGTGCCAGCAGCGCAGGACAGTCCGCAACCTCACCCCTCCACTTT.

This clone was picked up a small number of times. This rearrangement joins TRBV4-1 to TRBJ1-1, with 7 bases aligning to TRBD1. Germline CDR1 is MGHRA and CDR2 is YSYEKL. Trimming cost V 3 bases and J 11 bases; bases outside gene matches: 15. The CDR3 is 15 amino acids. The CDR3 sequence: CASSHSKTGTAGAFF. CDR3 nucleotides: TGCGCCAGCAGCCATTCTAAGACAGGGACGGCTGGGGCTTTCTTT.